This is a list of T cell receptor beta chains from one sample in a study of T-cell reconstitution after alpha-beta-depleted transplantation in children. MiXCR, applied by TCRdb to the PCR reads, yields one record per CDR3 protein. The sample consists of over 80,000 distinct CDR3 sequences, about a quarter of them appearing once. The specimen was PBMCs, collected before TCRalphabeta/CD19-depleted stem cell transplant. All receptors derive from a boy aged 2 to 9 with acute lymphoblastic leukemia, due to receive a stem cell transplant. The CDR3 runs from the conserved cysteine through the conserved F or W. Fields, in order: V gene, clone size, J gene, D gene, CDR3 protein, CDR3 DNA. The D gene is left open where the match is weak. The size field is filled for only some rows; it gives once, few, many or a size class.

v_gene: TRBV9
abundance: .
j_gene: TRBJ2-7
d_gene: TRBD2
CDR3aa: CASSTGTSYEQYF
CDR3nt: TGTGCCAGCAGCACCGGGACTAGCTACGAGCAGTACTTC

v_gene: TRBV7-2
abundance: .
j_gene: TRBJ2-2
d_gene: .
CDR3aa: CASSSSHPGGTGELFF
CDR3nt: TGTGCCAGCAGCTCGAGCCACCCAGGGGGGACCGGGGAGCTGTTTTTT

v_gene: TRBV20-1
abundance: .
j_gene: TRBJ1-5
d_gene: .
CDR3aa: CSARMTSQGTNQPQHF
CDR3nt: TGCAGTGCTAGGATGACTAGCCAGGGGACCAATCAGCCCCAGCATTTT

v_gene: TRBV4-3
abundance: many
j_gene: TRBJ2-3
d_gene: TRBD2
CDR3aa: CASSQEAREVTDTQYF
CDR3nt: TGCGCCAGCAGCCAAGAGGCCCGGGAGGTCACAGATACGCAGTATTTT

v_gene: TRBV2
abundance: .
j_gene: TRBJ2-5
d_gene: .
CDR3aa: CASSEGDGRLETQYF
CDR3nt: TGTGCCAGCAGTGAGGGGGACGGGAGACTTGAGACCCAGTACTTC

v_gene: TRBV7-6
abundance: .
j_gene: TRBJ2-3
d_gene: .
CDR3aa: CASSSLGWGPLTDTQYF
CDR3nt: TGTGCCAGCAGCTCCCTCGGTTGGGGGCCCCTCACAGATACGCAGTATTTT

v_gene: TRBV20-1
abundance: .
j_gene: TRBJ1-1
d_gene: .
CDR3aa: CSATSPIGGNTEAFF
CDR3nt: TGCAGTGCTACCTCTCCCATCGGGGGAAACACTGAAGCTTTCTTT

v_gene: TRBV6-4
abundance: many
j_gene: TRBJ2-3
d_gene: TRBD2
CDR3aa: CASSDTSGTDTQYF
CDR3nt: TGTGCCAGCAGTGACACTAGCGGCACAGATACGCAGTATTTT

v_gene: TRBV25-1
abundance: few
j_gene: TRBJ2-7
d_gene: .
CDR3aa: CASSEPRAPYEQYF
CDR3nt: TGTGCCAGCAGTGAGCCCAGGGCACCCTACGAGCAGTACTTC

v_gene: TRBV7-8
abundance: .
j_gene: TRBJ2-2
d_gene: TRBD1
CDR3aa: CASSPGTGWFGELFF
CDR3nt: TGTGCCAGCAGCCCGGGGACAGGGTGGTTCGGGGAGCTGTTTTTT

v_gene: TRBV6-5
abundance: .
j_gene: TRBJ1-4
d_gene: .
CDR3aa: CASSYGQTSTNEKLFF
CDR3nt: TGTGCCAGCAGTTACGGACAAACATCAACTAATGAAAAACTGTTTTTT

v_gene: TRBV10-3
abundance: .
j_gene: TRBJ2-3
d_gene: .
CDR3aa: CAISGRDRTTDTQYF
CDR3nt: TGTGCCATCAGTGGTCGAGACAGGACCACAGATACGCAGTATTTT

v_gene: TRBV7-2
abundance: .
j_gene: TRBJ2-7
d_gene: .
CDR3aa: CASSLITASYEQYF
CDR3nt: TGTGCCAGCAGCTTAATTACGGCTTCCTACGAGCAGTACTTC

v_gene: TRBV5-6
abundance: few
j_gene: TRBJ2-1
d_gene: TRBD2
CDR3aa: CASSWGTSGYNEQFF
CDR3nt: TGTGCCAGCAGCTGGGGGACTAGCGGATACAATGAGCAGTTCTTC

v_gene: TRBV18
abundance: few
j_gene: TRBJ2-7
d_gene: .
CDR3aa: CASSPLSPTGEQYF
CDR3nt: TGTGCCAGCTCACCACTCTCCCCTACGGGAGAGCAGTACTTC

v_gene: TRBV20-1
abundance: .
j_gene: TRBJ2-1
d_gene: .
CDR3aa: CSARGGPEYNEQFF
CDR3nt: TGCAGTGCTAGAGGAGGGCCGGAGTACAATGAGCAGTTCTTC

v_gene: TRBV20-1
abundance: few
j_gene: TRBJ2-3
d_gene: TRBD2
CDR3aa: CSARRTSGGADTQYF
CDR3nt: TGCAGTGCTAGAAGGACTAGCGGAGGGGCAGATACGCAGTATTTT

v_gene: TRBV5-5
abundance: many
j_gene: TRBJ2-2
d_gene: .
CDR3aa: CASSLVAGISNTGELFF
CDR3nt: TGTGCCAGCAGCTTGGTGGCGGGAATATCTAACACCGGGGAGCTGTTTTTT

v_gene: TRBV15
abundance: .
j_gene: TRBJ2-5
d_gene: .
CDR3aa: CATSRDRGQLSQETQYF
CDR3nt: TGTGCCACCAGCAGAGATCGGGGGCAACTTTCCCAAGAGACCCAGTACTTC

v_gene: TRBV7-8
abundance: .
j_gene: TRBJ1-1
d_gene: .
CDR3aa: CASSLAEGSGENTEAFF
CDR3nt: TGTGCCAGCAGCTTAGCGGAAGGTTCAGGGGAGAACACTGAAGCTTTCTTT

v_gene: TRBV28
abundance: .
j_gene: TRBJ2-7
d_gene: .
CDR3aa: CASSPASGGFRYEQYF
CDR3nt: TGTGCCAGCAGTCCCGCTTCCGGGGGCTTTCGCTACGAGCAGTACTTC

v_gene: TRBV28
abundance: .
j_gene: TRBJ2-7
d_gene: .
CDR3aa: CASRGMGEQYF
CDR3nt: TGTGCCTCCCGCGGGATGGGCGAGCAGTACTTC

v_gene: TRBV29-1
abundance: .
j_gene: TRBJ2-7
d_gene: .
CDR3aa: CSVLLYSYEQYF
CDR3nt: TGCAGCGTCTTACTCTACAGCTACGAGCAGTACTTC

v_gene: TRBV7-9
abundance: few
j_gene: TRBJ2-5
d_gene: .
CDR3aa: CASSYGSQETQYF
CDR3nt: TGTGCCAGCAGCTATGGCTCCCAAGAGACCCAGTACTTC

v_gene: TRBV6-4
abundance: .
j_gene: TRBJ2-3
d_gene: .
CDR3aa: CASSEGGGADTQYF
CDR3nt: TGTGCCAGCAGTGAAGGCGGAGGGGCAGATACGCAGTATTTT

v_gene: TRBV5-1
abundance: few
j_gene: TRBJ2-7
d_gene: .
CDR3aa: CASRLAVIHEQYF
CDR3nt: TGCGCCAGCAGATTAGCAGTAATCCACGAGCAGTACTTC

v_gene: TRBV27
abundance: .
j_gene: TRBJ2-3
d_gene: .
CDR3aa: CASSSRVVTDTQYF
CDR3nt: TGTGCCAGCAGTTCCAGGGTAGTCACAGATACGCAGTATTTT

v_gene: TRBV5-1
abundance: .
j_gene: TRBJ2-1
d_gene: .
CDR3aa: CASFGYPGTPYNEQFF
CDR3nt: TGCGCCAGCTTTGGATACCCCGGGACACCCTACAATGAGCAGTTCTTC

v_gene: TRBV5-1
abundance: .
j_gene: TRBJ2-5
d_gene: .
CDR3aa: CASSLEYGVGRETQYF
CDR3nt: TGCGCCAGCAGCCTCGAGTACGGAGTGGGGCGAGAGACCCAGTACTTC

v_gene: TRBV12-3/TRBV12-4
abundance: few
j_gene: TRBJ1-1
d_gene: .
CDR3aa: CASPAAGGTTEAFF
CDR3nt: TGTGCCAGCCCCGCAGCGGGGGGGACCACTGAAGCTTTCTTT

v_gene: TRBV7-9
abundance: .
j_gene: TRBJ2-2
d_gene: TRBD2
CDR3aa: CASSLLSGGANTGELFF
CDR3nt: TGTGCCAGCAGCTTACTTAGCGGGGGAGCGAACACCGGGGAGCTGTTTTTT

v_gene: TRBV5-4
abundance: once
j_gene: TRBJ2-1
d_gene: TRBD2
CDR3aa: CASSRGGTSGNFEQFF
CDR3nt: TGTGCCAGCAGTAGGGGGGGGACTAGCGGGAATTTTGAGCAGTTCTTC

v_gene: TRBV4-3
abundance: few
j_gene: TRBJ2-7
d_gene: .
CDR3aa: CASSQGTRNYEQYF
CDR3nt: TGCGCCAGCAGCCAAGGGACGCGTAACTACGAGCAGTACTTC

v_gene: TRBV6-4
abundance: few
j_gene: TRBJ2-5
d_gene: .
CDR3aa: CASSEETQYF
CDR3nt: TGTGCCAGCAGTGAAGAGACCCAGTACTTC

v_gene: TRBV15
abundance: few
j_gene: TRBJ2-5
d_gene: TRBD2
CDR3aa: CATRLAGAETQYF
CDR3nt: TGTGCCACCAGACTAGCGGGAGCAGAGACCCAGTACTTC

v_gene: TRBV4-1
abundance: few
j_gene: TRBJ2-1
d_gene: TRBD2
CDR3aa: CASSPPSGKRFF
CDR3nt: TGCGCCAGCAGCCCACCTAGCGGAAAACGATTCTTC